This T cell receptor beta chain was obtained from a study of blood T cells in healthy people across ages (dated by TCRdb to about 2015). At the level of the whole study: In model experiments, roughly one uniquely barcoded TCR beta cDNA molecule per two T cells was captured by template switching. Age-related changes in TCR beta repertoire diversity were measured in the study by deep sequencing normalized with unique cDNA molecular identifiers. The donors were split into four age groups: young (average about 15 years), middle-aged (roughly 42), aged (over 55) and long-lived (roughly 88). To avoid experimental bias, donors of different ages were spread randomly across the sequencing lanes. The study analyzed two additional independent replicas of 1 million unique cDNA reads from the same blood draw for two donors, one aged 18 to 29 and one aged 80 or older. What the study reported, not specific to this receptor: Because donor CMV infection status was unknown, age-related changes in expanded clonotypes were potentially confounded. A strong correlation was found between observed TCR beta diversity and the percentage of naive T cells measured by flow cytometry. The long-lived group showed more naive CD4+ T cells, fewer expanded clones and increased TCR diversity than the aged group, suggesting age selection. Estimates of total diversity based on one million sequenced T cells were regarded as lower bounds and as underestimates. As age increased, observed TCR beta diversity per million T cells dropped in a roughly linear way, and a significant reduction was already evident by age around 41. Because profiling used bulk unsorted PBMCs, naive and antigen-experienced compartments could not be compared conclusively.

To prepare the library, 5' RACE was applied. TCRdb shows the sequencer as Illumina HiSeq 2500. A second roughly 6 to 12 cycle PCR used a sample-barcoded 5' primer and a J-beta primer mix. A unique molecular identifier was introduced onto each TCR beta cDNA molecule by a template-switch 5' adaptor carrying 12 random nucleotides. Each sample yielded at least 3 million CDR3-containing paired-end reads. All of the RNA was converted into first-strand cDNA using the Mint cDNA synthesis kit, with a TRBC-specific oligonucleotide serving as the primer. After uracil-DNA glycosylase treatment, a first 18-cycle PCR used universal primers M1SS and BC2_uni_R on all cDNA. The source study handled its data this way. Each sample was normalized by randomly selecting 1 million high-quality reads, each carrying a distinct molecular identifier. Instead of being binned into consensus sequences, reads with shared molecular identifiers were discarded. MiTCR, set to a Q25 quality threshold and the strictest error-elimination algorithm, was used for CDR3 identification, clonotype clustering and error correction. A nonparametric unseen species model with Euler transformation was used to estimate lower-bound total TCR beta diversity. TCRdb redid the processing of the public reads, applying fastp at Q25 and MiXCR, and retained in-frame beta chains. Each CDR3 protein appears once, grouped with its most common genes and DNA. Here the V and J calls rest on TCRdb's processing, not on the authors' analysis. The sample yields around 1.5 million distinct CDR3 sequences; about 40% were counted once. Around 8% of the sample is in the top ten clones.

For this clonotype: This receptor's antigen is unknown. Base qualities are missing; no much larger clone stands one base away.

The roughly 38 donors, aged 6 to 90 years, were systemically healthy Caucasian individuals from Russia. Each donor gave 8 to 10 milliliters of peripheral blood, collected into EDTA-treated Vacutainer tubes. Ficoll-Paque density-gradient centrifugation was used to isolate PBMCs, with at least 7 million obtained per sample. Trizol reagent was used to extract total RNA from the PBMCs, yielding at least 5.5 micrograms per sample. For every donor, flow cytometry on a PBMC aliquot measured the percentage of naive CD45RAhigh/CD27high T cells. This sequence originates from a woman under 30 in good health. Sequenced material: blood.

CDR3 loop: CASSQRLQGALNSPLHF. The nucleotides are TGCGCCAGCAGCCAGCGCTTACAGGGGGCCCTTAATTCACCCCTCCACTTT. The sequence is built from TRBV4-1 and TRBJ1-6; 9 junctional bases match TRBD1. Unmatched junction bases come to 9, with V trimmed by 3 bases and J by 6 bases. Taken from cysteine to phenylalanine, the CDR3 has 17 residues. Just the 51-base CDR3 DNA is kept, in frame starting at base 1. The germline V gene yields MGHRA for CDR1 and YSYEKL for CDR2.